One and the same sample provided the 9 T cell receptor beta chains below, sequenced in a study of T cell changes during pregnancy in multiple sclerosis. Here immunoSEQ multiplex PCR was the method, and the copy in TCRdb shows in-frame clones only, minus some. The sample yields more than 40,000 clones, 80% to 95% seen once. The specimen was CD8+ T cells from peripheral blood mononuclear cells, collected after pregnancy. These receptors originate from a female donor with multiple sclerosis, enrolled in a pregnancy study.

The chain has TRBV7-9 and TRBJ1-1; a possible D gene is TRBD1 (5 bases). V shed 6 bases and J shed 2 bases, with 16 bases lying between them. CDR1 and CDR2 (germline): SEHNR, FQNEAQ (reference sequence). The length of the CDR3 is 15 residues. Here the CDR3 reads CASSPAGSPNTEAFF. The DNA of the CDR3 is TGTGCCAGCAGTCCAGCAGGGTCCCCCAACACTGAAGCTTTCTTT.

The rearrangement links TRBV18 to TRBJ1-5; D unresolved. This CDR3 comprises 15 residues. The V gene lost 2 bases and the J gene lost 3 bases, with 11 bases spanning the gap. Germline V gene sequence: CDR1 KGHSH, CDR2 LQKENI. The CDR3 loop reads CASSPFRSLNQPQHF. CDR3 DNA sequence: TGTGCCAGCTCACCATTCCGCAGTCTCAATCAGCCCCAGCATTTT.

This chain links TRBV9 with TRBJ2-7, with TRBD1 matching over 7 bases. There are 16 residues in the CDR3. Germline V lookup: CDR1 SGDLS, CDR2 YYNGEE. V shed 3 bases, J shed 3 bases, and the junction held 12 bases outside the gene matches. DNA of the CDR3: TGTGCCAGCAGCGCAATGTCAGGGGGAGTGAACTACGAGCAGTACTTC. It translates to CASSAMSGGVNYEQYF.

The genes are TRBV5-1 and TRBJ2-7; 9 positions match TRBD1. Trimming removed 5 bases from V and 4 bases from J; junction bases left unmatched: 1. This CDR3 is built from 12 residues. Per the germline V gene, CDR1 is SGHRS and CDR2 is YFSETQ. The DNA for the CDR3 is TGCGCCAGCAGGGACAGGGGTTACGAGCAGTACTTC. It translates to CASRDRGYEQYF.

V gene TRBV5-4 combines with J gene TRBJ2-5, with D maybe TRBD1 (6 bases). V lost 4 bases and J 2 bases, leaving 9 bases between the germline ends. The germline CDR1 and CDR2 sequences are SGHNT and YYREEE (reference sequence). The CDR3 runs 13 residues. The CDR3: CASSQDSQETQYF. The CDR3 nucleotides are TGTGCCAGCAGCCAGGACAGTCAAGAGACCCAGTACTTC. Using reference TRBV5-4 and TRBJ2-5 for the parts outside the CDR3, the full variable domain is ETGVTQSPTHLIKTRGQQVTLRCSSQSGHNTVSWYQQALGQGPQFIFQYYREEENGRGNFPPRFSGLQFPNYSSELNVNALELDDSALYLCASSQDSQETQYFGPGTRLLVL.

The chain is built from TRBV27 and TRBJ2-3; 7 nucleotides align to TRBD1. J lost 2 bases, V lost 10 bases, and 9 bases had no gene match. CDR1 and CDR2 from the germline V gene are MNHEY and SMNVEV (reference sequence). This CDR3 region has 14 residues. CDR3 DNA sequence: TGTGCCACCCAACCTGACAGGGCCACAGATACGCAGTATTTT. Its translation is CATQPDRATDTQYF.

The chain joins TRBV14 to TRBJ1-1, with D tentatively TRBD1 (5 bases). The germline CDR1 and CDR2 sequences are SGHDN and FVKESK. V dropped 4 bases and J dropped 5 bases, with 8 bases sitting between them. The CDR3 length is 12 residues. The CDR3 nucleotides are TGTGCCAGCAGCCCTACAGGAACTGAAGCTTTCTTT. The encoded protein is CASSPTGTEAFF.

The chain joins TRBV7-6 to TRBJ1-5; D uncertain. This CDR3 contains 13 residues. Germline V lookup: CDR1 SGHVS, CDR2 FNYEAQ. V lost 1 base to trimming and J lost 5 bases, with 6 bases between them. The CDR3 DNA sequence: TGTGCCAGCAGCTTAGTCGGGGATCAGCCCCAGCATTTT. As protein: CASSLVGDQPQHF.

J is TRBJ2-7 and V is TRBV5-1; 7 bases map to TRBD1. Trimming at V came to 4 bases and at J to 6 bases, leaving 4 bases not matched to a gene. The CDR3 contains 12 residues. Germline values: CDR1 SGHRS, CDR2 YFSETQ. CDR3 sequence: CASSQGQPEQYF. The DNA for the CDR3 is TGCGCCAGCAGCCAGGGACAGCCCGAGCAGTACTTC.